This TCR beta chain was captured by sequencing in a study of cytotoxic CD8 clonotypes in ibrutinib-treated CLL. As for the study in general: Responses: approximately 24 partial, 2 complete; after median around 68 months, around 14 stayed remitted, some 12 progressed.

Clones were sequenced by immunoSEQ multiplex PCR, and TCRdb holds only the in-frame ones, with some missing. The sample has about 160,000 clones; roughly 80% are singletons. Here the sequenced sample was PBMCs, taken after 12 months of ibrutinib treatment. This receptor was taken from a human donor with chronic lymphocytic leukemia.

For the CDR3, the DNA is TGTGCCAGCAGCCCGGGGACTAGCGGGAGGTTCACAGATACGCAGTATTTT. Its translation: CASSPGTSGRFTDTQYF. The chain links TRBV9 to TRBJ2-3; 15 bases fit TRBD2. The CDR3 loop spans 17 amino acids. The V and J ends lost 4 bases and 2 bases, in that order; junction bases with no gene match: 5. Germline CDR1 is SGDLS and CDR2 is YYNGEE.